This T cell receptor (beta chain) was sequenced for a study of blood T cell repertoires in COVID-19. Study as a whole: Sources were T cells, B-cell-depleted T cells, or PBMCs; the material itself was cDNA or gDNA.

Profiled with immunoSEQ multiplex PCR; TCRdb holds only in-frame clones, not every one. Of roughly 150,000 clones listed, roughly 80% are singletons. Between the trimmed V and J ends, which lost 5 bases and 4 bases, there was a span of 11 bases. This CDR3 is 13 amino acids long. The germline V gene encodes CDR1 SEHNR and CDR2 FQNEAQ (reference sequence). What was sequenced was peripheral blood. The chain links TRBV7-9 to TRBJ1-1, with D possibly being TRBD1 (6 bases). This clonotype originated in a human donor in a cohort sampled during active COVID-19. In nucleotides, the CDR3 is TGTGCCAGCAGCGTTACAGGGTTCACTGAAGCTTTCTTT. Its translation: CASSVTGFTEAFF.